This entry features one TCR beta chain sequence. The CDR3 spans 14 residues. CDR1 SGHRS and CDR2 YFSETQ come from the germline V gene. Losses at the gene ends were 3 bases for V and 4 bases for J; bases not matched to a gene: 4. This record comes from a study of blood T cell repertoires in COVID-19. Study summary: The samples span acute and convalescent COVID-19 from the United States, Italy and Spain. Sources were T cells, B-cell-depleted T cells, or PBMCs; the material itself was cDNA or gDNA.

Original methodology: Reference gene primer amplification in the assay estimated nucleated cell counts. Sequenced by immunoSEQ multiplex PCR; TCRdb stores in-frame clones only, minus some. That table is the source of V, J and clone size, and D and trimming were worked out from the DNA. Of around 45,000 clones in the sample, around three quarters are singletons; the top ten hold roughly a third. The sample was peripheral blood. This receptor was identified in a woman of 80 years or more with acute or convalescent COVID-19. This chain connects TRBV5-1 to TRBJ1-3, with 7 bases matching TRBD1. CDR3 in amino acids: CASSSTGRGNTIYF. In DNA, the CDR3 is TGCGCCAGCAGCTCGACAGGGCGAGGAAACACCATATATTTT.